This entry describes one T cell receptor beta chain. The data originate from a study of blood T cell repertoires in COVID-19. On the study more broadly: COVID-19 samples from acute and convalescent phases originated in the United States, Italy and Spain.

In the original processing: Estimates of nucleated cell counts were drawn from the amplification of reference gene primers. TCRdb's table, derived via immunoSEQ multiplex PCR, lists solely in-frame clones and lacks some. V and J calls plus clone size are reproduced from that table; the DNA served to infer D and trimming. The sample carries under 90,000 clones, about 85% recorded once. Seattle-derived patients entered the study during active infection and were followed longitudinally. The CDR3 loop spans 14 amino acids. Germline V gene lookup returns CDR1 MNHEY and CDR2 SVGAGI. The ends lost 7 bases at V and 4 bases at J; junction bases unmatched: 9.

The sequenced sample consisted of peripheral blood. V usage is TRBV6-5 and J usage is TRBJ1-1, with 7 nucleotides matching TRBD1. The TCR originated in a woman in her fifties or sixties with COVID-19, enrolled during active disease. CDR3 protein: CASKYGQASTEAFF. CDR3 sequence (DNA): TGTGCCAGCAAGTACGGACAGGCTAGCACTGAAGCTTTCTTT.